Reported below is one T cell receptor beta chain. The source of the sample is a study of OX40 agonist ivuxolimab in advanced cancers. TCRdb's table, derived via immunoSEQ multiplex PCR, lists solely in-frame clones and lacks some. In the table there are 45,000 to 50,000 clones, roughly nine tenths of which are singletons. The CDR3 is made up of 17 amino acids. Trimming removed 1 base from V and 0 bases from J, with 17 bases in between. Germline lookup yields CDR1 SGHKS and CDR2 YYEKEE (reference sequence). The source of this sequence is an adult with an advanced solid tumor such as melanoma, head and neck, liver or kidney cancer. The sample consisted of CD4+ or CD8+ T cells sorted from blood, taken in a trial of the OX40 agonist ivuxolimab. The rearrangement uses TRBV5-5 and TRBJ2-7; D is undetermined. In DNA, the CDR3 is TGTGCCAGCAGCTTGAATCGGTTAACCGATAGCTCCTACGAGCAGTACTTC. It is translated as CASSLNRLTDSSYEQYF.